The next 29 T cell receptor beta chains were all read from a single sample in a study of blood T cell repertoires in COVID-19. Data came from immunoSEQ multiplex PCR; TCRdb stores just in-frame clones and leaves some out. The sample holds approximately 270,000 clones, 80% to 90% seen once. Sequencing used peripheral blood. The origin of the receptors is an older woman with acute or convalescent COVID-19.

This clone turned up a few times. The chain carries TRBV3-1 (or the pseudogene TRBV3-2) and TRBJ2-1; 10 bases align to TRBD2. Germline V CDR1 and CDR2: LGHDT, YNNKEL (reference sequence). This CDR3 has 19 amino acids. The trim removed 2 bases at V and 1 base at J, leaving 11 bases unmatched. The CDR3 region has the DNA TGTGCCAGCAGCCAAAAGGGGCTAGCGGGGGCCCATTCCTACAATGAGCAGTTCTTC. The encoded protein is CASSQKGLAGAHSYNEQFF.

The genes are TRBV28 and TRBJ2-6; D is unclear. Trimming left V 2 bases short and J 13 bases short, with 15 bases between. From germline, CDR1 is MDHEN and CDR2 SYDVKM. The CDR3 runs to 14 residues. CDR3 sequence (DNA): TGTGCCAGCAGTTTAGTAGTGTCCCCAGGTGTCCTGACTTTC. Amino acid sequence: CASSLVVSPGVLTF.

The chain has TRBV6-1 and TRBJ2-1; D may be TRBD2 (5 bases). Germline loops: CDR1 MNHNS, CDR2 SASEGT. The CDR3 is 14 amino acids. V was pared by 1 base and J by 3 bases, with 7 bases between. The CDR3, as DNA: TGTGCCAGCAGTGAAGGCGACTACTACAATGAGCAGTTCTTC. Its translation: CASSEGDYYNEQFF.

The chain is built from TRBV11-2 and TRBJ2-1, with 10 bases aligning to TRBD2. CDR3 size: 17 residues. The trim removed 2 bases at V and 8 bases at J, leaving 12 bases unmatched. Germline CDR1 reads SGHAT; CDR2 reads FQNNGV. CDR3 nucleotide sequence: TGTGCCAGCAGCTTACGGGGATCAGCGGGGGGGCGCGATGAGCAGTTCTTC. It specifies CASSLRGSAGGRDEQFF.

The chain joins TRBV6-5 to TRBJ2-2, with a tentative D call TRBD1 (7 bases). Germline loops: CDR1 MNHEY, CDR2 SVGAGI. Deletions cut 2 bases from V and 3 bases from J, with 10 bases between. The CDR3 consists of 15 residues. CDR3 DNA: TGTGCCAGCAGTTACCAGGGGGGTCACACCGGGGAGCTGTTTTTT. Encoded protein: CASSYQGGHTGELFF.

About this clone: Within the sample, other DNA sequences also encode this same CDR3. The gene calls are TRBV6-5 and TRBJ1-1; no definite D call. Germline V CDR1 and CDR2: MNHEY, SVGAGI. The V gene lost 0 bases and the J gene lost 2 bases, with 7 bases spanning the gap. The CDR3 has 14 residues. This CDR3 reads CASSYSRGNTEAFF. In DNA, the CDR3 is TGTGCCAGCAGTTACTCAAGAGGTAACACTGAAGCTTTCTTT.

This clone was observed a handful of times. The CDR3: CASSWRKQGGTEAFF. CDR3 nucleotides: TGTGCCAGCAGTTGGAGGAAACAGGGAGGGACTGAAGCTTTCTTT. The rearrangement joins TRBV6-5 to TRBJ1-1; perhaps TRBD1 as D (6 bases). CDR1 is MNHEY, CDR2 SVGAGI, per germline. The length of the CDR3 is 15 residues. Trimming cost V 4 bases and J 5 bases, with 17 bases left between them.

V and J are TRBV20-1 and TRBJ2-7; tentatively, D is TRBD2 (7 bases). There are 15 residues in the CDR3. The V and J ends lost 5 bases and 4 bases respectively, with 21 bases between them. Germline V gives CDR1 DFQATT, CDR2 SNEGSKA (reference sequence). The CDR3 loop is CSARGGGSSGYEQYF. DNA for the CDR3: TGCAGTGCTCGTGGGGGGGGCTCTTCGGGATACGAGCAGTACTTC.

This clone was found a few times. The CDR3 here is CASSLGQNTINYGYTF. The CDR3 DNA reads TGTGCCAGCAGCTTGGGCCAAAACACCATTAACTATGGCTACACCTTC. V is TRBV13 and J is TRBJ1-2; D gene unclear. The CDR3 has 16 amino acids. Trimming pared 3 bases from V and 1 base from J, leaving 15 bases between. Germline CDR1 and CDR2: PRHDT and FYEKMQ (reference sequence).

J is TRBJ2-1 and V is TRBV14; perhaps TRBD1 as D (5 bases). Germline V gene data show CDR1 as SGHDN and CDR2 as FVKESK. The CDR3 is 18 residues long. Trimming stripped 3 bases from V and 1 base from J, with 19 bases between. CDR3: CASSHQRGKGTSYNEQFF. The CDR3 DNA sequence: TGTGCCAGCAGCCACCAAAGGGGAAAGGGTACGTCCTACAATGAGCAGTTCTTC. The full variable domain, with the rest looked up from reference TRBV14 and TRBJ2-1, is EAGVTQFPSHSVIEKGQTVTLRCDPISGHDNLYWYRRVMGKEIKFLLHFVKESKQDESGMPNNRFLAERTGGTYSTLKVQPAELEDSGVYFCASSHQRGKGTSYNEQFFGPGTRLTVL.

The chain combines TRBV4-1 with TRBJ2-6; the D is unclear. Germline V lookup: CDR1 MGHRA, CDR2 YSYEKL. V was pared by 4 bases and J by 2 bases, with 12 bases between. This CDR3 region has 16 residues. As DNA, the CDR3 is TGCGCCAGCAGCCGCCTGCAGGTTACTGGGGCCAACGTCCTGACTTTC. This encodes CASSRLQVTGANVLTF.

This clone appeared a single time. The V call is TRBV3-1 (or the pseudogene TRBV3-2), the J call TRBJ2-6; maybe TRBD2 (5 bases). CDR3 size: 15 residues. Looked up from germline, CDR1 is LGHDT and CDR2 is YNNKEL (reference sequence). The ends were cut back, 6 bases at V and 0 bases at J, with 9 bases in the middle. The CDR3 coding sequence is TGTGCCAGCAGACGGGGAGTCTCTGGGGCCAACGTCCTGACTTTC. It is translated as CASRRGVSGANVLTF.

This clone was counted only a few times. V and J are TRBV15 and TRBJ1-5, with D perhaps TRBD1 (6 bases). The CDR3 consists of 12 residues. In germline, CDR1 is LNHNV, CDR2 YYDKDF (reference sequence). The V end lost 7 bases, the J end lost 9 bases, and 13 bases lay between the germline ends. CDR3 bases: TGTGCCACCACCTCAGGGACACCGCCCCAGCATTTT. Its protein is CATTSGTPPQHF.

The chain carries TRBV21-1 and TRBJ1-4; the table's D call of TRBD1 was not tested on the DNA. TRBV21-1 is classified as a pseudogene. CDR3 length: 17 residues. The CDR3 nucleotides are TGTGCCAGCAGGCGGACAGGGGGTTACCCAACTAATGAAAAACTGTTTTTT. This encodes CASRRTGGYPTNEKLFF.

The chain employs TRBV19 and TRBJ1-2; TRBD1 matches 7 bases. Germline values: CDR1 LNHDA, CDR2 SQIVND (reference sequence). The CDR3 spans 16 residues. Trimming removed 5 bases from V and 3 bases from J; junction bases left unmatched: 12. This CDR3 is CASSAARQGFDYGYTF. Written as DNA, the CDR3 is TGTGCCAGTAGTGCAGCCCGACAGGGATTTGACTATGGCTACACCTTC.

The rearrangement links TRBV5-8 to TRBJ2-7; 7 positions match TRBD1. V trimming: 4 bases; J trimming: 0 bases; junction bases outside the gene matches: 10. Germline V gene data show CDR1 as SGHTS and CDR2 as YDEGEE. This CDR3 is built from 16 residues. CDR3 protein: CASSEVFGTDSYEQYF. The CDR3 DNA reads TGTGCCAGCAGCGAAGTTTTCGGGACAGACTCCTACGAGCAGTACTTC.

V and J are TRBV7-9 and TRBJ1-1; D remains unclear. CDR3 length: 13 residues. Germline V gene data show CDR1 as SEHNR and CDR2 as FQNEAQ (reference sequence). The V gene lost 5 bases and the J gene lost 4 bases, with 11 bases spanning the gap. In nucleotides, the CDR3 is TGTGCCAGCAGCCCAACGGGTCCCACTGAAGCTTTCTTT. This codes for CASSPTGPTEAFF.

This clone has only one observation. The chain links TRBV6-5 to TRBJ1-3; D possibly corresponds to TRBD1 (5 bases). V dropped 2 bases and J dropped 0 bases, with 5 bases sitting between them. CDR1 is MNHEY, CDR2 SVGAGI, per germline. This CDR3 is built from 14 residues. This chain's CDR3 is CASSYGASGNTIYF. CDR3 DNA sequence: TGTGCCAGCAGTTACGGGGCCTCTGGAAACACCATATATTTT.

V and J are TRBV10-2 and TRBJ2-5; unclear D gene. CDR3 length equals 13 residues. Germline V CDR1 and CDR2: WSHSY, SAAADI. V shed 3 bases and J shed 5 bases, with 10 bases lying between them. The CDR3 DNA is TGCGCCAGCAGTGATATCGGCAGGGAGACCCAGTACTTC. It codes for CASSDIGRETQYF.

V gene TRBV25-1 combines with J gene TRBJ2-3, with 7 bases aligning to TRBD1. V was pared by 6 bases and J by 0 bases, with 9 bases of the junction left unmatched. Germline V lookup: CDR1 MGHDK, CDR2 SYGVNS. This CDR3 is 16 amino acids long. In DNA form, the CDR3 reads TGTGCCAGCAGCCGAGCCGGGACAGCTAGCACAGATACGCAGTATTTT. The encoded protein is CASSRAGTASTDTQYF.

The chain carries TRBV19 and TRBJ1-3, with unresolved D. The CDR3 contains 13 residues. The V gene's germline CDR1 is LNHDA and CDR2 SQIVND (reference sequence). The ends were cut back, 3 bases at V and 6 bases at J, with 9 bases in the middle. CDR3 amino acids: CASSIGGQNTIYF. CDR3 DNA: TGTGCCAGTAGTATTGGAGGCCAAAACACCATATATTTT.

V gene TRBV5-4 combines with J gene TRBJ2-1; maybe TRBD1 (6 bases). Trimming stripped 2 bases from V and 5 bases from J, with 17 bases between. Germline assignment: CDR1 SGHNT and CDR2 YYREEE (reference sequence). This CDR3 region has 16 residues. As DNA, the CDR3 is TGTGCCAGCAGCTTTTCACAGGGCTACATTAACAATGAGCAGTTCTTC. It translates to CASSFSQGYINNEQFF.

The CDR3 reads CASSPFEGDEQFF. For the CDR3, the DNA is TGTGCCAGCAGCCCCTTTGAAGGAGATGAGCAGTTCTTC. The V call is TRBV5-6, the J call TRBJ2-1; no reliable D call. The CDR3 extends over 13 amino acids. V was pared by 4 bases and J by 8 bases, with 13 bases between. Germline V gene sequence: CDR1 SGHDT, CDR2 YYEEEE.

The V gene is TRBV12-3 or TRBV12-4, the J gene TRBJ1-1; the D is unclear. The CDR3 has 11 amino acids. With 8 bases removed from V and 3 bases from J, the gap between germline ends came to 7 bases. The CDR3 nucleotides read TGTGCCAGCGTGCGTTACACTGAAGCTTTCTTT. It codes for CASVRYTEAFF.

The gene calls are TRBV27 and TRBJ1-2; D may be TRBD1 (6 bases). Trimming shortened V by 6 bases and J by 4 bases, and 15 bases separated the two germline ends. CDR3 size: 14 residues. In germline, CDR1 is MNHEY, CDR2 SMNVEV (reference sequence). The CDR3 here is CASRGTRGSYGYTF. DNA for the CDR3: TGTGCCAGCAGGGGGACACGTGGGAGCTATGGCTACACCTTC.

The rearrangement joins TRBV14 to TRBJ2-1; 7 bases are shared with TRBD2. The germline V gene has CDR1 SGHDN and CDR2 FVKESK. This CDR3 is built from 16 residues. Trimming removed 2 bases from V and 8 bases from J; junction bases left unmatched: 12. The CDR3 loop reads CASSQQTSSLFDEQFF. CDR3 DNA: TGTGCCAGCAGCCAACAGACTAGCTCCCTTTTCGATGAGCAGTTCTTC. Full variable domain (rest looked up from reference TRBV14 and TRBJ2-1): EAGVTQFPSHSVIEKGQTVTLRCDPISGHDNLYWYRRVMGKEIKFLLHFVKESKQDESGMPNNRFLAERTGGTYSTLKVQPAELEDSGVYFCASSQQTSSLFDEQFFGPGTRLTVL.

This clone is a singleton in its sample. The rearrangement links TRBV5-1 to TRBJ1-2; 9 nucleotides match TRBD1. The CDR3 has 14 residues. Germline-derived CDR1 and CDR2 are SGHRS and YFSETQ. Germline trimming cut 4 bases from V and 2 bases from J; bases unmatched to any gene: 3. The CDR3 bases are TGCGCCAGCAGCGCGGGACAGGGAAACTATGGCTACACCTTC. As protein: CASSAGQGNYGYTF. The whole variable domain, remainder taken from reference TRBV5-1 and TRBJ1-2, is KAGVTQTPRYLIKTRGQQVTLSCSPISGHRSVSWYQQTPGQGLQFLFEYFSETQRNKGNFPGRFSGRQFSNSRSEMNVSTLELGDSALYLCASSAGQGNYGYTFGSGTRLTVV.

The chain uses TRBV5-5 and TRBJ2-7; TRBD1 aligns across 11 bases. The CDR3 length is 12 residues. Losses at the gene ends were 4 bases for V and 6 bases for J; bases not matched to a gene: 0. In germline, CDR1 is SGHKS, CDR2 YYEKEE (reference sequence). This CDR3 reads CASSGTGGEQYF. The CDR3, as DNA: TGTGCCAGCAGCGGGACAGGGGGCGAGCAGTACTTC.

This chain joins TRBV6-6 and TRBJ1-5; the match to TRBD1 covers 9 bases. The CDR3 sequence is 16 residues long. Trimming cost V 5 bases and J 7 bases; bases outside gene matches: 12. Germline V gives CDR1 MNHNY, CDR2 SVGAGI (reference sequence). This chain's CDR3 is CASSPVGGQGRQPQHF. The CDR3 nucleotides read TGTGCCAGCAGTCCCGTAGGAGGACAGGGGAGGCAGCCCCAGCATTTT.